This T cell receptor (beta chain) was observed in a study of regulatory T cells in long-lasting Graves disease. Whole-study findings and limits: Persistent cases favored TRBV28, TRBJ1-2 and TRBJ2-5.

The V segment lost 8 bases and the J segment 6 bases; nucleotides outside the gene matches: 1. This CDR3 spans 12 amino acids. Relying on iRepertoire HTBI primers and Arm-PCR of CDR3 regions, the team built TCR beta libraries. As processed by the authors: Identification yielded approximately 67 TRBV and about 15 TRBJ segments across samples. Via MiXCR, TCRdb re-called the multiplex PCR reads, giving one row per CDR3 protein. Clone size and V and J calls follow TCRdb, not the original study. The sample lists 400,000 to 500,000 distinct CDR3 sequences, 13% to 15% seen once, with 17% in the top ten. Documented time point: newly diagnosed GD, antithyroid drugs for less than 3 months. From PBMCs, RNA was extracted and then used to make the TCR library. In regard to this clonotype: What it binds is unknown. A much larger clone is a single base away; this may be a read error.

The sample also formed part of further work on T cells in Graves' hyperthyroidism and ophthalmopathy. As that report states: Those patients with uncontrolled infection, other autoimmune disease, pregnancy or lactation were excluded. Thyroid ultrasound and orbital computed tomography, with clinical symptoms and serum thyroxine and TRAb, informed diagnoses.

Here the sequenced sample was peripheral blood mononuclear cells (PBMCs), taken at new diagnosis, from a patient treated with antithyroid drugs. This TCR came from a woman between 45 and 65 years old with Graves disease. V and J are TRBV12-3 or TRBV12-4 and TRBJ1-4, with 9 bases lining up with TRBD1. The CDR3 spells CASGTGYEKLFF. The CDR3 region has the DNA TGTGCCAGCGGGACAGGGTATGAAAAACTGTTTTTT.